The 10 T cell receptor beta chains in this list originate from one sample, sequenced in a study of T cell responses to AZD1222 COVID-19 vaccine. Sequenced by immunoSEQ multiplex PCR; TCRdb stores in-frame clones only, minus some. The sample holds 150,000 to 200,000 clones, approximately 90% seen once. The specimen comprised peripheral blood, sampled on day 0 of AZD1222 vaccination. These receptor sequences come from an adult in good health.

This rearrangement joins TRBV28 to TRBJ2-7; unclear D gene. Trimming took 7 bases from V and 1 from J, leaving 11 bases between them. The CDR3 loop spans 13 amino acids. Germline V gene sequence: CDR1 MDHEN, CDR2 SYDVKM. The CDR3 loop is CASTLADSYEQYF. The CDR3 DNA sequence: TGTGCCAGCACCCTGGCCGATTCCTACGAGCAGTACTTC.

J is TRBJ2-1 and V is TRBV11-2; no clear D gene. Germline CDR1 is SGHAT and CDR2 is FQNNGV. Trimming removed 0 bases from V and 6 bases from J, with 9 bases in between. There are 14 residues in the CDR3. In DNA, the CDR3 is TGTGCCAGCAGCTTAGATGGATTAGGCAATGAGCAGTTCTTC. Its translation: CASSLDGLGNEQFF. The whole variable domain, remainder taken from reference TRBV11-2 and TRBJ2-1, is EAGVAQSPRYKIIEKRQSVAFWCNPISGHATLYWYQQILGQGPKLLIQFQNNGVVDDSQLPKDRFSAERLKGVDSTLKIQPAKLEDSAVYLCASSLDGLGNEQFFGPGTRLTVL.

This clone is a singleton in its sample. J is TRBJ1-1 and V is TRBV11-3; D is ambiguous. CDR1 and CDR2 (germline): SGHNT, YENEEA. V dropped 8 bases and J dropped 4 bases, with 8 bases sitting between them. This CDR3 is built from 11 residues. CDR3 sequence reads: CASGKGTEAFF. The CDR3 bases are TGTGCCAGCGGGAAGGGCACTGAAGCTTTCTTT.

The chain recombines TRBV28 with TRBJ2-5; 11 nucleotides agree with TRBD2. Trimming cost V 4 bases and J 3 bases; bases outside gene matches: 13. This CDR3 is 18 amino acids long. CDR1 is MDHEN, CDR2 SYDVKM, per germline. CDR3 region: CASSSINALAGGEETQYF. CDR3 in DNA: TGTGCCAGCAGTTCCATCAACGCTCTAGCGGGAGGCGAAGAGACCCAGTACTTC.

This clone occurred once. Written as DNA, the CDR3 is TGTGCCAGCACCAACGCTGGGGGAAACATTCAGTACTTC. It is translated as CASTNAGGNIQYF. V gene TRBV6-5 combines with J gene TRBJ2-4, with D perhaps TRBD1 or TRBD2 (5 bases each). Germline CDR1 and CDR2: MNHEY and SVGAGI. V was shortened by 7 bases and J by 6 bases, with 13 bases between the two germline ends. The CDR3 is 13 amino acids.

This chain joins TRBV4-1 and TRBJ2-7; D possibly corresponds to TRBD2 (5 bases). V gave up 0 bases and J gave up 9 bases, with 9 bases separating them. This CDR3 region has 12 residues. The germline V gene has CDR1 MGHRA and CDR2 YSYEKL. The CDR3: CASSQDQAAQYF. In DNA form, the CDR3 reads TGCGCCAGCAGCCAAGATCAAGCGGCGCAGTACTTC.

The V call is TRBV19, the J call TRBJ1-1, with D possibly matching TRBD1 (5 bases). V lost 2 bases to trimming and J lost 3 bases, with 10 bases between them. Germline-derived CDR1 and CDR2 are LNHDA and SQIVND (reference sequence). This CDR3 spans 14 amino acids. CDR3 protein: CASSIRGWYTEAFF. CDR3 in DNA: TGTGCCAGTAGTATAAGGGGCTGGTACACTGAAGCTTTCTTT.

The rearrangement joins TRBV6-5 to TRBJ1-1; no firm D call. The V end was cut by 8 bases, the J end by 1 base, with 14 bases between. Germline lookup yields CDR1 MNHEY and CDR2 SVGAGI. The CDR3 consists of 14 residues. Here the CDR3 DNA reads TGTGCCAGCCAGAGCCGACGGGGGAACACTGAAGCTTTCTTT. This gives the protein CASQSRRGNTEAFF.

The V gene is TRBV7-2, the J gene TRBJ2-3; 11 bases line up with TRBD2. Germline V gene lookup returns CDR1 SGHTA and CDR2 FQGNSA. V shed 1 base, J shed 14 bases, and the junction held 14 bases outside the gene matches. There are 16 residues in the CDR3. DNA for the CDR3: TGTGCCAGCAGCTTAGATGGGACTAGCGGCTACCCCGGCGGGTATTTT. It translates to CASSLDGTSGYPGGYF.

The chain combines TRBV7-3 with TRBJ2-2; D gene uncertain. The CDR3 is 13 residues long. Germline loops: CDR1 SGHTA, CDR2 FQGTGA. V was cut by 2 bases and J by 4 bases, with 5 bases left in between. The CDR3 nucleotides read TGTGCCAGCAGCTTACATCGCACCGGGGAGCTGTTTTTT. Its translation is CASSLHRTGELFF.